The T cell receptor beta chain described here comes from a study of T-cell memory formation after mild COVID-19. Study in general: Each donor largely had its own TCR clusters. Broader study findings: Whether day 37 second-wave clones are SARS-CoV-2-specific was not confirmed. From day 15 to 85, contracting clones were balanced between CD4 and CD8, whereas later expanders leaned toward CD4+. Certain responding clones were present in pre-infection memory, suggesting participation of cross-reactive memory.

This clonotype has at least ten counts. Its antigen remains unidentified. Germline values: CDR1 SGHTA, CDR2 FQGNSA. V was clipped by 4 bases and J by 6 bases, with 12 bases between them. This CDR3 region has 14 residues. TCRdb independently ran MiXCR on the 5' RACE reads; one entry per CDR3 protein. The sample has around 250,000 distinct CDR3 sequences, over 8.5% seen once. The clonotype was recovered from a man in his late teens or twenties who had mild COVID-19 (a few samples of this study predate the infection). Cell type and time point are not known. Sequenced sample: PBMCs or a T cell subset sorted from them (not recorded which). The chain combines TRBV7-2 with TRBJ2-2, with D hard to call. The CDR3 DNA reads as TGTGCCAGCAGCTCGAGTCAGTTCGCCGGGGAGCTGTTTTTT. It specifies CASSSSQFAGELFF.